Listed below are T cell receptor beta chains from one sample, sequenced in a study of T-cell reconstitution after alpha-beta-depleted transplantation in children. TCRdb independently ran MiXCR on the PCR reads; one entry per CDR3 protein. The sample consists of 500,000 to 750,000 distinct CDR3 sequences, 10% to 15% of them appearing once. The starting material was PBMCs, mostly from graft donor cells, obtained 360 days after TCRalphabeta/CD19-depleted stem cell transplant. These receptors were obtained from a male patient aged 10 to 17 who had a stem cell transplant for acute myeloid leukemia, so the T cells may come from the graft donor. Each CDR3 is given with its conserved first and last residue. The D gene is left open where the match is weak. Expanded clones get a size class; other rows say once, few or many, or leave the size out.

size,D,J,V,CDR3,DNA
few,-,TRBJ2-7,TRBV29-1,CSVEASFGLGYEQYF,TGCAGCGTTGAAGCGTCATTTGGGTTAGGCTACGAGCAGTACTTC
-,-,TRBJ2-7,TRBV15,CATSRETALSYEQYF,TGTGCCACCAGCAGAGAAACAGCTCTATCCTACGAGCAGTACTTC
many,-,TRBJ2-2,TRBV10-3,CAISQGTGELFF,TGTGCCATCAGTCAAGGCACCGGGGAGCTGTTTTTT
-,-,TRBJ2-3,TRBV7-2,CASSFGGAVTDTQYF,TGTGCCAGCAGCTTTGGAGGGGCAGTTACAGATACGCAGTATTTT
few,TRBD2,TRBJ2-4,TRBV5-1,CASTVSGLAGGKNIQYF,TGCGCCAGCACCGTCTCGGGACTAGCGGGAGGCAAAAACATTCAGTACTTC
few,-,TRBJ2-7,TRBV7-2,CASSLVTRPSYEQYF,TGTGCCAGCAGCTTGGTGACTAGGCCTTCCTACGAGCAGTACTTC
-,-,TRBJ2-1,TRBV20-1,CSAAIETRSYNEQFF,TGCAGTGCAGCGATTGAGACTCGCTCCTACAATGAGCAGTTCTTC
once,-,TRBJ2-7,TRBV4-2,CASSQDSPPEGSAYEQYF,TGTGCCAGCAGCCAAGATTCGCCCCCTGAGGGTAGTGCCTACGAGCAGTACTTC
-,-,TRBJ2-7,TRBV10-3,CAISGTSLGASYEQYF,TGTGCCATCAGTGGAACGAGTTTGGGAGCCTCCTACGAGCAGTACTTC
few,-,TRBJ2-7,TRBV7-2,CASSPDPRSYEQYF,TGTGCCAGCAGCCCTGACCCCAGAAGCTACGAGCAGTACTTC
many,TRBD1,TRBJ1-2,TRBV27,CASSPRTGSELNYGYTF,TGTGCCAGCAGTCCTCGGACAGGATCCGAACTCAACTATGGCTACACCTTC
few,-,TRBJ1-1,TRBV19,CASSLPALNTEAFF,TGTGCCAGTAGCCTGCCGGCACTGAACACTGAAGCTTTCTTT
-,-,TRBJ1-2,TRBV6-1,CASSMLTGGYGYTF,TGTGCCAGCAGTATGCTGACAGGAGGCTATGGCTACACCTTC
few,-,TRBJ2-1,TRBV27,CASSFQRSDEQFF,TGTGCCAGCAGTTTCCAGAGAAGTGATGAGCAGTTCTTC
-,-,TRBJ2-1,TRBV20-1,CSAGLGPTDYNEQFF,TGCAGTGCTGGTCTGGGACCGACGGACTACAATGAGCAGTTCTTC
-,-,TRBJ2-7,TRBV6-6,CASSPRLFGQYF,TGTGCCAGCAGCCCTCGCCTCTTTGGGCAGTACTTC
many,TRBD1,TRBJ1-5,TRBV10-3,CAISTGTGYDQPQHF,TGTGCCATCAGTACCGGGACAGGGTATGATCAGCCCCAGCATTTT
few,TRBD2,TRBJ2-1,TRBV6-2/TRBV6-3,CASSYPRLAGGIEGEQFF,TGTGCCAGCAGTTACCCGCGACTAGCGGGAGGTATCGAAGGTGAGCAGTTCTTC
many,TRBD1,TRBJ2-5,TRBV7-9,CASSNRGRKETQYF,TGTGCCAGCAGCAACAGGGGGCGTAAGGAGACCCAGTACTTC
-,TRBD2,TRBJ2-7,TRBV19,CATQGLAYEQYF,TGTGCCACCCAGGGACTAGCCTACGAGCAGTACTTC
few,-,TRBJ2-3,TRBV7-2,CASSRANTQYF,TGTGCCAGCAGTCGTGCTAATACGCAGTATTTT
few,TRBD1,TRBJ2-6,TRBV19,CASSPPGQGAHGSSGANVLTF,TGTGCCAGTAGCCCGCCGGGACAGGGTGCCCACGGGAGCTCTGGGGCCAACGTCCTGACTTTC
-,TRBD1,TRBJ2-4,TRBV10-3,CACRSDRENIQYF,TGTGCCTGCCGTTCGGACAGGGAAAACATTCAGTACTTC
-,TRBD1,TRBJ2-7,TRBV20-1,CSALPGQGSHEQYF,TGCAGTGCGCTTCCCGGACAGGGTTCCCACGAGCAGTACTTC
few,-,TRBJ2-5,TRBV4-1,CASSQVGLPAETQYF,TGCGCCAGCAGCCAAGTGGGTCTTCCGGCAGAGACCCAGTACTTC
few,-,TRBJ2-7,TRBV20-1,CSARGGIPYEQYF,TGCAGTGCGAGGGGGGGGATCCCCTACGAGCAGTACTTC
-,-,TRBJ1-5,TRBV7-2,CASSPVRTLEVQPQHF,TGTGCCAGCAGCCCCGTCCGCACTTTGGAGGTTCAGCCCCAGCATTTT
-,-,TRBJ2-5,TRBV28,CASSRIFRDLETQYF,TGTGCCAGCAGTAGAATTTTCCGGGACTTAGAGACCCAGTACTTC
many,-,TRBJ2-1,TRBV28,CASSYTNEQFF,TGTGCCAGCAGTTACACCAATGAGCAGTTCTTC
-,TRBD1,TRBJ2-5,TRBV20-1,CSARAADRDLKETQYF,TGCAGTGCTAGAGCCGCTGACAGGGATTTAAAAGAGACCCAGTACTTC
-,-,TRBJ2-4,TRBV24-1,CATSASGSLAKNIQYF,TGTGCCACCAGCGCCAGTGGGAGTCTGGCCAAAAACATTCAGTACTTC
few,-,TRBJ1-2,TRBV28,CASSLRSRWGGYTF,TGTGCCAGCAGTCTCCGGTCTCGATGGGGCGGCTACACCTTC
-,-,TRBJ2-5,TRBV7-8,CASSLDRVVETQYF,TGTGCCAGCAGCTTAGACAGGGTCGTAGAGACCCAGTACTTC
-,TRBD2,TRBJ2-1,TRBV29-1,CSVSRRAGGIYEQFF,TGCAGCGTTAGTCGACGGGCGGGAGGGATCTATGAGCAGTTCTTC
-,TRBD1,TRBJ2-7,TRBV20-1,CSAILPGQGNEQYF,TGCAGTGCTATCTTACCGGGACAGGGTAACGAGCAGTACTTC
-,TRBD1,TRBJ2-3,TRBV12-3/TRBV12-4,CASSPDRGPWTDTQYF,TGTGCCAGCAGCCCGGACAGGGGGCCATGGACAGATACGCAGTATTTT
few,TRBD1,TRBJ1-3,TRBV28,CASSPGTGWDTIYF,TGTGCCAGCAGTCCAGGGACAGGGTGGGACACCATATATTTT
few,TRBD2,TRBJ2-1,TRBV4-2,CASSAGLAGGPGSYNEQFF,TGTGCCAGCAGCGCGGGACTAGCGGGAGGGCCGGGATCCTACAATGAGCAGTTCTTC
-,-,TRBJ1-1,TRBV6-5,CASSYKVPTGYSGDTEAFF,TGTGCCAGCAGTTATAAGGTCCCTACAGGGTACTCGGGGGACACTGAAGCTTTCTTT
-,TRBD2,TRBJ2-1,TRBV14,CASSQGGRRYNEQFF,TGTGCCAGCAGCCAAGGCGGGAGGCGGTACAATGAGCAGTTCTTC
many,-,TRBJ2-7,TRBV7-9,CASSFFAGVSVEQYF,TGTGCCAGCAGCTTTTTTGCAGGGGTCTCGGTCGAGCAGTACTTC
few,TRBD2,TRBJ2-1,TRBV7-9,CASSLPTSGPMGNEQFF,TGTGCCAGCAGCTTACCCACTAGCGGGCCTATGGGGAATGAGCAGTTCTTC
-,-,TRBJ2-3,TRBV4-3,CASSQDTEDGTDTQYF,TGCGCCAGCAGCCAAGATACAGAGGACGGCACAGATACGCAGTATTTT
many,-,TRBJ2-7,TRBV20-1,CSARSLNGYEQYF,TGCAGTGCTAGGTCCTTAAACGGATACGAGCAGTACTTC
few,TRBD1,TRBJ2-3,TRBV7-2,CASSLAGTASSTDTQYF,TGTGCCAGCAGCTTAGCAGGGACAGCGTCTAGCACAGATACGCAGTATTTT
many,-,TRBJ1-5,TRBV19,CASGHDILHSNQPQHF,TGTGCCAGTGGACACGACATATTGCATAGCAATCAGCCCCAGCATTTT
-,-,TRBJ2-1,TRBV28,CASTLGSGLSREQFF,TGTGCCAGCACCCTCGGGTCGGGTCTCAGTCGCGAGCAGTTCTTC
few,TRBD1,TRBJ2-5,TRBV28,CASRLTGGRWETQYF,TGTGCCAGCAGATTGACAGGGGGCCGCTGGGAGACCCAGTACTTC
many,TRBD1,TRBJ1-6,TRBV6-5,CASSYSVVQGHSPLHF,TGTGCCAGCAGTTACTCGGTAGTACAGGGGCATTCACCCCTCCACTTT
-,-,TRBJ2-3,TRBV12-3/TRBV12-4,CASSGKQQLHLTDTQYF,TGTGCCAGCAGTGGGAAACAGCAACTTCACCTCACAGATACGCAGTATTTT
few,-,TRBJ2-1,TRBV4-3,CASSQEGGLNNEQFF,TGCGCCAGCAGCCAAGAAGGAGGGCTTAACAATGAGCAGTTCTTC
-,-,TRBJ2-1,TRBV2,CASSEAGTPYNEQFF,TGTGCCAGCAGTGAGGCAGGGACCCCCTACAATGAGCAGTTCTTC
-,TRBD1,TRBJ1-2,TRBV20-1,CSAIQGAWGYTF,TGCAGTGCTATTCAGGGGGCTTGGGGCTACACCTTC